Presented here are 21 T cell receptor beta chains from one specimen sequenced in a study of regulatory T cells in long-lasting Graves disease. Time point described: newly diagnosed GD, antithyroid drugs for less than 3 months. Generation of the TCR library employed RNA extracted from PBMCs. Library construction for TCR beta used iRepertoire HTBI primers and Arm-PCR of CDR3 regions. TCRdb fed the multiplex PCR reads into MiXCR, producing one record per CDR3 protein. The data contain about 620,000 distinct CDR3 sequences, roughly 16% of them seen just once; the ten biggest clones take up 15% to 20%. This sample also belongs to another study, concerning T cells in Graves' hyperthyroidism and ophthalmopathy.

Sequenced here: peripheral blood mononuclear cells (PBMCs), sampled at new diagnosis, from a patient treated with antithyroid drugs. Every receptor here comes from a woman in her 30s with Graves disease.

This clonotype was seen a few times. The CDR3 loop reads CASSQYRDQTYEQYF. The DNA for the CDR3 is TGTGCCAGCAGCCAATACCGGGACCAGACCTACGAGCAGTACTTC. The rearrangement uses TRBV4-2 and TRBJ2-7; D tentatively reads TRBD1 or TRBD2 (5 bases each). V lost 2 bases to trimming and J lost 2 bases, with 13 bases between them. This CDR3 region has 15 residues. Germline lookup yields CDR1 LGHNA and CDR2 YNFKEQ.

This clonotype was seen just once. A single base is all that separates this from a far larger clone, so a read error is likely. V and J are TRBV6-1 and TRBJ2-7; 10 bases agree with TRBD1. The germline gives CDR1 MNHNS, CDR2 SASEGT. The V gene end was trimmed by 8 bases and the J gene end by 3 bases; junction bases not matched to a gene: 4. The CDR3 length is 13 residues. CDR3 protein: CASAGTGDYEQYF. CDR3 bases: TGTGCCAGCGCCGGGACAGGGGACTACGAGCAGTACTTC.

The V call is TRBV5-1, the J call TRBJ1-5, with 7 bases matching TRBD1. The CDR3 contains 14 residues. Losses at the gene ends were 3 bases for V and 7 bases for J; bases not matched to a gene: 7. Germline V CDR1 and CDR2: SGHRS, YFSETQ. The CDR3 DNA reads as TGCGCCAGCAGCTACACAGGGGACGGGCAGCCCCAGCATTTT. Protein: CASSYTGDGQPQHF.

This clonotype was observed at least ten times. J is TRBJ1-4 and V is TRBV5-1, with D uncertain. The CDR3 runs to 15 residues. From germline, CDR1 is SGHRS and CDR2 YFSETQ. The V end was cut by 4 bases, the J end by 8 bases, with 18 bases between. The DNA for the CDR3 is TGCGCCAGCAGCACCCGCCCCAGCTATGAGGAAAAACTGTTTTTT. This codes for CASSTRPSYEEKLFF.

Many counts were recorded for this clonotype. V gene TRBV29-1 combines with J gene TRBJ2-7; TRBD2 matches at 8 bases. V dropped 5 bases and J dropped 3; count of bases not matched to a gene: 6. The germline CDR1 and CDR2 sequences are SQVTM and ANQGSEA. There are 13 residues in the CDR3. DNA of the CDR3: TGCAGCGTTTCGTCCGGGGGGGGCTACGAGCAGTACTTC. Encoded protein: CSVSSGGGYEQYF.

CDR3: CASKEGGVVQPQHF. The DNA of the CDR3 is TGTGCCAGTAAGGAGGGGGGAGTTGTTCAGCCCCAGCATTTT. The chain recombines TRBV19 with TRBJ1-5, with D possibly TRBD1 on 6 matching bases. This CDR3 has 14 amino acids. V lost 7 bases and J lost 6, with 16 bases in between. The germline CDR1 and CDR2 sequences are LNHDA and SQIVND (reference sequence).

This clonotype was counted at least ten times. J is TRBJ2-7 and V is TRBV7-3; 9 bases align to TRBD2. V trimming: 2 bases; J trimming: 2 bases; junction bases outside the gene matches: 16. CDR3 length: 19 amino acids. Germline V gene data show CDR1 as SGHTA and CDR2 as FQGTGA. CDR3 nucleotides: TGTGCCAGCAGCTTATCAGTGGCCGGGACTAGCTGGAGACCCTACGAGCAGTACTTC. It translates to CASSLSVAGTSWRPYEQYF.

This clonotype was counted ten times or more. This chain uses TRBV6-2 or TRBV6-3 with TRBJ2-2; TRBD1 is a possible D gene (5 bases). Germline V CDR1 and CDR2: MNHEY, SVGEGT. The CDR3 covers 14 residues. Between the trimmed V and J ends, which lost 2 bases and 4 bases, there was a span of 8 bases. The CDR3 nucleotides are TGTGCCAGCAGTTACGACAGATCCACCGGGGAGCTGTTTTTT. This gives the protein CASSYDRSTGELFF.

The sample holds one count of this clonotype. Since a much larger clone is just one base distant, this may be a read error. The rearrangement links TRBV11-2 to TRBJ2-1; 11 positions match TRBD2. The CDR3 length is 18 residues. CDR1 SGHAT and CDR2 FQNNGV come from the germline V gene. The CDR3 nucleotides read TGTGCCGGCAGCTTACGGGGGGGGCTAGCGGGAGGCAACAATGAGCAGTTCTTC. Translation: CAGSLRGGLAGGNNEQFF.

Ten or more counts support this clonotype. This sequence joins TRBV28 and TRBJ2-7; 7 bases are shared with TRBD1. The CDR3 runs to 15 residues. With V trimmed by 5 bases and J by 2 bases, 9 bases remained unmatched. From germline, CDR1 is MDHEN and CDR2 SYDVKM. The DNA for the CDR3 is TGTGCCAGCAGTGAGCCATGGACAGGAGCCTACGAGCAGTACTTC. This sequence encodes CASSEPWTGAYEQYF.

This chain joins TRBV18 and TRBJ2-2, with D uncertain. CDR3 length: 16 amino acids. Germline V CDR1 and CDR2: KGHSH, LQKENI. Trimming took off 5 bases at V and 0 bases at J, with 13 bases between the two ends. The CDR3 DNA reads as TGTGCCAGCTCAATCCTTACGGCGACGAACACCGGGGAGCTGTTTTTT. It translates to CASSILTATNTGELFF.

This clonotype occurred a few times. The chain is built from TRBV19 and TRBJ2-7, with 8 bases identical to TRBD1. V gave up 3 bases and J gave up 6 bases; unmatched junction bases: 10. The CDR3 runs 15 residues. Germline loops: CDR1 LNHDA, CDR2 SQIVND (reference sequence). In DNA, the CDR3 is TGTGCCAGTAGTATTTATTCCCGGACAGGGCGCGAGCAGTACTTC. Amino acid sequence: CASSIYSRTGREQYF.

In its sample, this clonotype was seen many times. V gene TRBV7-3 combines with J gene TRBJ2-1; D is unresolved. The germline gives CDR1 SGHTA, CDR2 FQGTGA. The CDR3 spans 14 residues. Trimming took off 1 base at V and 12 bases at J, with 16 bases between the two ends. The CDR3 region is CASSLMGSEYGQFF. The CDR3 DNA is TGTGCCAGCAGCTTAATGGGGTCTGAGTACGGGCAGTTCTTC.

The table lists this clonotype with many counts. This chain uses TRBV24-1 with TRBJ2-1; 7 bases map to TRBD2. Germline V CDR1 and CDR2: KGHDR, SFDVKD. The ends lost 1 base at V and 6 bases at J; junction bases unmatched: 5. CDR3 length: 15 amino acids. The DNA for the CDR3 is TGTGCCACCAGTGATTTATTGGCGGGAGTCAATGAGCAGTTCTTC. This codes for CATSDLLAGVNEQFF.

The CDR3 DNA reads as TGTGCCAGCTCACCAATTCAACTAGCGGAGCAGTTCTTC. Its translation: CASSPIQLAEQFF. The V and J genes are TRBV18 and TRBJ2-1, with TRBD2 matching over 7 bases. The V gene end was trimmed by 2 bases and the J gene end by 10 bases; junction bases not matched to a gene: 5. CDR3 length: 13 amino acids. Germline CDR1 is KGHSH and CDR2 is LQKENI.

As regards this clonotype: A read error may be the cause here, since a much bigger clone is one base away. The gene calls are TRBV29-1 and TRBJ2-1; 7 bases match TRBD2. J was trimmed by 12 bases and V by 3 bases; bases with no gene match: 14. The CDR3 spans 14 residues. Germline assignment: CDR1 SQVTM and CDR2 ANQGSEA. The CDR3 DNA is TGCAGCGTTGAGGTTCTAGCGGACTGGGATGGGCAGTTCTTC. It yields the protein CSVEVLADWDGQFF.

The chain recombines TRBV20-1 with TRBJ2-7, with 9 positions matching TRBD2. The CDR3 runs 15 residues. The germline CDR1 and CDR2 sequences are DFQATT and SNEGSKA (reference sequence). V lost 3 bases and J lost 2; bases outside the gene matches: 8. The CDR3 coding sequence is TGCAGTGCTAGGAGGGGTCCTAGCGGGACCTACGAGCAGTACTTC. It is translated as CSARRGPSGTYEQYF.

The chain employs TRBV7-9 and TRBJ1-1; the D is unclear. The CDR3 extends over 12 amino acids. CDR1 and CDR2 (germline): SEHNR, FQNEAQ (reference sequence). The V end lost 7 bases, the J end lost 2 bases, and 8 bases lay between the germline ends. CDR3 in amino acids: CASTLPNTEAFF. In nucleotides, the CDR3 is TGTGCCAGCACCCTACCCAACACTGAAGCTTTCTTT.

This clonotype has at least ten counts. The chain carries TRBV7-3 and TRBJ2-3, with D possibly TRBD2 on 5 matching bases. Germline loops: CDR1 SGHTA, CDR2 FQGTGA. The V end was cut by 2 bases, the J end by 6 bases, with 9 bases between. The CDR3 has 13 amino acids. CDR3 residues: CASSLVPSDTQYF. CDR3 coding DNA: TGTGCCAGCAGCTTAGTGCCTAGCGATACGCAGTATTTT.

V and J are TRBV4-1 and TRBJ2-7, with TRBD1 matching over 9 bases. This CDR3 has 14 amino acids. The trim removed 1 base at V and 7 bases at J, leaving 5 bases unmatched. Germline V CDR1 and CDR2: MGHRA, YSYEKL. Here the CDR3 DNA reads TGCGCCAGCAGCCAAGGGGACAGGGCTCCAGAGCAGTACTTC. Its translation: CASSQGDRAPEQYF.

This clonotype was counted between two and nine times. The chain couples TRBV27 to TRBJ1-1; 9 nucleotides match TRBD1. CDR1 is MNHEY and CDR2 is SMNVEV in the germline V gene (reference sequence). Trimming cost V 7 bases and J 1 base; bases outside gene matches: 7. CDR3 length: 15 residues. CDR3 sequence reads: CASNRGRARNTEAFF. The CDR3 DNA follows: TGTGCCAGCAACAGGGGGCGAGCGAGGAACACTGAAGCTTTCTTT.